This TCR beta chain is from a study of regulatory T cells in long-lasting Graves disease (dated by TCRdb to about 2021). A note on the overall study: Patients with newly diagnosed Graves' disease had been on antithyroid drugs for under 3 months. Patients with persistent Graves' disease were compared with patients with newly diagnosed Graves' disease using TCR sequencing and RNA sequencing of peripheral blood. The study was conducted in China and was registered as a clinical trial. A total of some 33 samples were covered by TCR sequencing, comprising around 13 persistent and about 20 newly diagnosed Graves' disease patients. Study-wide conclusions, independent of this receptor: Persistent patients shared more public clonotypes among themselves (under 3,000) than newly diagnosed patients did (more than 850). Sequencing and analysis were limited to the TCR beta chain. Preferential use of TRBV28, TRBJ1-2 and TRBJ2-5 was observed in persistent disease, whereas TRBV20-1 and TRBJ2-1 were favored in newly diagnosed disease. Persistent Graves' disease patients showed lower TCR Shannon entropy and fewer highly expanded clones than newly diagnosed patients, suggesting clonal expansion. Because the primary lesion, thyroid tissue, could not be accessed, the study looked at peripheral blood alone. The authors acknowledged the small sample size as a limitation that may reduce accuracy.

With regard to this clonotype: What antigen it recognizes has not been identified. No much larger clonotype is one base removed from it; base qualities were not supplied.

Library preparation employed multiplex PCR. The sequencing machine was an Illumina HiSeq 4000. iRepertoire HTBI primers and Arm-PCR amplification of CDR3 regions were used to construct TCR beta libraries. PCR products were gel purified before sequencing. The authors' pipeline ran thus. Across samples, about 64 TRBV and roughly 15 TRBJ segments were identified and used for gene usage analysis of CDR3 amino acid clonotypes. COPE and FqMerger were used to merge the filtered high-quality paired reads into contigs. Contigs were aligned with BLAST to IMGT TRBV, TRBD and TRBJ reference genes, and CDR3 was defined per IMGT. Highly expanded clones were defined as clonotypes with a frequency above 0.1%. Repertoire diversity was measured by Shannon entropy, and V-J evenness by the Gini coefficient. Clonotypes shared by more than one individual were considered public. In-frame beta chains were kept once TCRdb had trimmed the public reads at Q25 with fastp and called clones with MiXCR. A single entry per CDR3 protein holds the most common genes and DNA from its merged rows. What appears here as the V and J calls and clone size reflects TCRdb's work, not the paper's. The sample includes roughly 420,000 distinct CDR3 sequences, with less than 20% observed a single time. 22% of the sample lies in the top ten.

Sample time point, as interpreted from the label and publication: newly diagnosed GD, antithyroid drugs for less than 3 months. For both TCR sequencing and RNA sequencing, RNA was extracted from PBMCs using TRIzol. Graves' disease was diagnosed according to American Thyroid Association guidelines. Recruitment of patients was carried out at an endocrinology department in Xi'an, China. Each patient gave 9 to 10 milliliters of peripheral blood, collected in an EDTA anticoagulant tube. Ficoll Paque Plus density gradient separation was used to isolate PBMCs, and no additional T cell sorting was done. An Agilent 2100 Bioanalyzer and agarose gel were used to check RNA quality, and a NanoDrop 2000 was used to measure RNA concentration. In the germline V gene (reference sequence), CDR1 corresponds to SEHNR and CDR2 to FQNEAQ. The trim is 7 bases for V and 3 bases for J, with a gap of 24 bases between the germline ends. The CDR3 spans 17 residues, from the cysteine through the phenylalanine. CDR3 DNA only is kept here, 51 bases in frame from base 1.

The rearranged segments are TRBV7-9 and TRBJ1-2; TRBD1 could be the D gene, as 5 bases match. Sequences were derived from peripheral blood mononuclear cells (PBMCs), sampled at new diagnosis, from a patient treated with antithyroid drugs. The clonotype was recovered from a female donor with Graves disease. The DNA reads as follows: TGTGCCAGCAACATACCGGGACGCCGGGAAGGGTACTATGGCTACACCTTC. Its coded protein is CASNIPGRREGYYGYTF.